This entry lists 14 T cell receptor beta chains sequenced from one sample in a study of memory CD4+ T cells and cytomegalovirus serostatus. TCRdb keeps only in-frame clones here, not all; method: immunoSEQ multiplex PCR. Among approximately 92,000 clones listed, 80% were seen once. The sort gate was single viable CD3+CD4+CD8-CD45RO+ cells for memory CD4+ T cells. The sequencing input was memory CD4+ T cells from blood. These receptors all come from an adult in good health and CMV-seropositive.

The J gene is TRBJ2-2, the V gene TRBV28; the D is unclear. V was trimmed by 1 base and J by 7 bases, leaving 10 bases between them. The germline V gene has CDR1 MDHEN and CDR2 SYDVKM. The CDR3 runs to 14 residues. CDR3 nucleotide sequence: TGTGCCAGCAGTTTATCCCAGGTTAGCGGGGAGCTGTTTTTT. It translates to CASSLSQVSGELFF.

This clone has only a few counts. The chain employs TRBV18 and TRBJ1-1, with a possible D match to TRBD1 (5 bases). Germline V CDR1 and CDR2: KGHSH, LQKENI. The V and J ends lost 5 bases and 5 bases respectively, with 9 bases between them. The CDR3 is 12 amino acids. CDR3 residues: CASSGGDTEAFF. The CDR3 DNA sequence: TGTGCCAGCTCAGGAGGGGATACTGAAGCTTTCTTT.

J is TRBJ1-1 and V is TRBV7-2; the D is unclear. With 3 bases removed from V and 2 bases from J, the gap between germline ends came to 7 bases. Per the germline V gene, CDR1 is SGHTA and CDR2 is FQGNSA. CDR3 size: 13 residues. This chain's CDR3 is CASSFQLNTEAFF. The CDR3 nucleotides are TGTGCCAGCAGCTTCCAGCTCAACACTGAAGCTTTCTTT.

In this sample, this clone turned up once. The chain uses TRBV10-3 and TRBJ1-1; 9 bases line up with TRBD1. V gave up 10 bases and J gave up 6 bases; unmatched junction bases: 3. There are 11 residues in the CDR3. The germline V gene has CDR1 ENHRY and CDR2 SYGVKD. The CDR3 reads CATQGAAEAFF. CDR3 nucleotide sequence: TGTGCCACACAGGGGGCCGCTGAAGCTTTCTTT.

This chain uses TRBV30 with TRBJ1-1; possibly TRBD1 for D (5 bases). Germline assignment: CDR1 GTSNPN and CDR2 SVGIG (reference sequence). CDR3 length: 15 residues. V lost 3 bases and J lost 3, with 17 bases in between. For the CDR3, the DNA is TGTGCCTGGAGCTCGAACCAGGGAGGAGACACTGAAGCTTTCTTT. Residues: CAWSSNQGGDTEAFF.

V usage is TRBV4-1 and J usage is TRBJ2-2; TRBD1 or TRBD2 may be the D gene (6 bases each). With 0 bases removed from V and 6 bases from J, the gap between germline ends came to 14 bases. The length of the CDR3 is 16 residues. Germline assignment: CDR1 MGHRA and CDR2 YSYEKL. CDR3 DNA: TGCGCCAGCAGCCAAGATTTTAGGGGGACTGCCGGGGAGCTGTTTTTT. Protein sequence: CASSQDFRGTAGELFF.

This clone came up once. The J gene is TRBJ1-2, the V gene TRBV7-8, with 8 bases lining up with TRBD1. Germline CDR1 and CDR2: SGHVS and FQNEAQ. The CDR3 loop spans 15 amino acids. Unmatched junction bases numbered 9, after V lost 2 bases and J lost 7 bases. Written as DNA, the CDR3 is TGTGCCAGCAGCTTATCCGGGACAGGTCCAGGTGGCTACACCTTC. Its translation is CASSLSGTGPGGYTF.

J is TRBJ2-7 and V is TRBV27, with 9 bases matching TRBD2. CDR3 length equals 15 residues. Germline assignment: CDR1 MNHEY and CDR2 SMNVEV (reference sequence). Trimming removed 3 bases from V and 4 bases from J; junction bases left unmatched: 7. CDR3 DNA sequence: TGTGCCAGCAGTTTCATGATGCGGGAGGGGTACGAGCAGTACTTC. It encodes CASSFMMREGYEQYF.

This sequence joins TRBV7-2 and TRBJ2-5; 7 bases fit TRBD1. Germline assignment: CDR1 SGHTA and CDR2 FQGNSA. CDR3 length: 15 amino acids. The trim removed 5 bases at V and 0 bases at J, leaving 6 bases unmatched. CDR3 in amino acids: CASSAQTGNQETQYF. CDR3 in DNA: TGTGCCAGCAGCGCCCAGACAGGGAACCAAGAGACCCAGTACTTC.

V usage is TRBV7-9 and J usage is TRBJ2-1, with 7 bases lining up with TRBD1. The CDR3 extends over 13 amino acids. The ends lost 2 bases at V and 15 bases at J; junction bases unmatched: 10. Germline V gene sequence: CDR1 SEHNR, CDR2 FQNEAQ (reference sequence). The CDR3 nucleotides read TGTGCCAGCAGCTTATCTGACAGGGCGAGGTGGTTCTTC. Protein: CASSLSDRARWFF.

J is TRBJ2-3 and V is TRBV7-2; 7 bases are shared with TRBD2. Germline V lookup: CDR1 SGHTA, CDR2 FQGNSA. V lost 1 base, J lost 2 bases, and 6 bases stayed unmatched. The length of the CDR3 is 16 residues. The chain's CDR3 is CASSLEPSGYTDTQYF. The CDR3 nucleotides read TGTGCCAGCAGCTTAGAGCCTAGCGGTTACACAGATACGCAGTATTTT.

The chain links TRBV7-9 to TRBJ2-6; possibly TRBD2 for D (5 bases). Per the germline V gene, CDR1 is SEHNR and CDR2 is FQNEAQ (reference sequence). Deletions cut 3 bases from V and 0 bases from J, with 12 bases between. The CDR3 contains 17 residues. The CDR3 spells CASSFAAGGSGANVLTF. The CDR3 bases are TGTGCCAGCAGCTTCGCGGCAGGAGGCTCTGGGGCCAACGTCCTGACTTTC.

The V and J genes are TRBV30 and TRBJ2-2; TRBD1 agrees at 8 bases. Germline-derived CDR1 and CDR2 are GTSNPN and SVGIG (reference sequence). The J segment lost 6 bases and the V segment lost 4 bases, leaving 10 bases of the junction unmatched. The CDR3 length is 15 residues. The CDR3 loop is CAWKRTGLSAGELFF. CDR3 coding DNA: TGTGCCTGGAAGCGGACAGGGCTTTCGGCCGGGGAGCTGTTTTTT.

This chain links TRBV6-5 with TRBJ2-3; D possibly corresponds to TRBD2 (6 bases). V lost 2 bases and J 2 bases, leaving 11 bases between the germline ends. The CDR3 loop spans 15 amino acids. Germline lookup yields CDR1 MNHEY and CDR2 SVGAGI. CDR3 nucleotides: TGTGCCAGCAGTTACAGTGGGGGGTACACAGATACGCAGTATTTT. Encoded protein: CASSYSGGYTDTQYF.